The 20 T cell receptor beta chains presented below share a single source sample, sequenced in a study of technical replicates of blood from a handful of donors. The repertoire was sequenced with immunoSEQ multiplex PCR; TCRdb's copy has only in-frame clones and lacks some. This sample yields about 79,000 clones, of which roughly 94% are seen a single time; about 0.26% belongs to the top ten. The specimen was T cells isolated from PBMCs. The source is a human donor in good health.

V gene TRBV10-3 combines with J gene TRBJ1-4; D gene unclear. V was trimmed by 6 bases and J by 6 bases, leaving 11 bases between them. Germline CDR1 ENHRY, CDR2 SYGVKD. This CDR3 is built from 13 residues. The CDR3 DNA follows: TGTGCCATCAGCGAAAACAGAGATGAAAAACTGTTTTTT. This codes for CAISENRDEKLFF.

The chain carries TRBV28 and TRBJ2-3, with D possibly matching TRBD1 (7 bases). Germline lookup yields CDR1 MDHEN and CDR2 SYDVKM. V was cut by 2 bases and J by 7 bases, with 19 bases left in between. The CDR3 totals 16 residues. CDR3 residues: CASSLGWRGRENTQYF. The CDR3 nucleotides are TGTGCCAGCAGTTTAGGGTGGAGGGGGCGCGAGAATACGCAGTATTTT.

The V and J genes are TRBV5-1 and TRBJ2-7, with D perhaps TRBD2 (6 bases). The germline V gene has CDR1 SGHRS and CDR2 YFSETQ. Deletions cut 4 bases from V and 3 bases from J, with 11 bases between. CDR3 length: 13 residues. The chain's CDR3 is CASSAGGHYEQYF. As DNA, the CDR3 is TGCGCCAGCAGCGCAGGAGGGCACTACGAGCAGTACTTC.

The chain's CDR3 is CSVDWGGTGGLGGYTF. DNA for the CDR3: TGCAGCGTTGATTGGGGAGGGACAGGGGGCCTTGGTGGCTACACCTTC. V and J are TRBV29-1 and TRBJ1-2; 12 nucleotides agree with TRBD1. Trimming took 3 bases from V and 7 from J; bases not matched to a gene: 12. The CDR3 is 16 amino acids. Germline assignment: CDR1 SQVTM and CDR2 ANQGSEA.

This clone appeared a single time. The chain couples TRBV19 to TRBJ2-7; TRBD2 matches 7 bases. V lost 3 bases to trimming and J lost 0 bases; unmatched junction nucleotides: 5. CDR1 and CDR2 from the germline V gene are LNHDA and SQIVND (reference sequence). CDR3 length equals 15 residues. The CDR3 is CASSIEAGVSYEQYF. Written as DNA, the CDR3 is TGTGCCAGTAGTATTGAGGCGGGAGTCTCCTACGAGCAGTACTTC.

This chain connects TRBV6-5 to TRBJ1-5; D possibly corresponds to TRBD1 (5 bases). CDR3 length equals 15 residues. V lost 6 bases and J 2 bases, leaving 14 bases between the germline ends. The germline V gene has CDR1 MNHEY and CDR2 SVGAGI. CDR3 coding DNA: TGTGCCAGCAGCCACGGGGGGAGTGGCAATCAGCCCCAGCATTTT. Translated: CASSHGGSGNQPQHF.

The CDR3 bases are TGTGCCAGCAGGGCCAGCGGGAAAGGCACTGAAGCTTTCTTT. This encodes CASRASGKGTEAFF. The rearrangement links TRBV6-1 to TRBJ1-1; no definite D call. The CDR3 runs to 14 residues. Trimming took off 6 bases at V and 4 bases at J, with 15 bases between the two ends. Germline values: CDR1 MNHNS, CDR2 SASEGT.

V and J are TRBV19 and TRBJ2-1, with 8 bases aligning to TRBD2. CDR3 size: 15 residues. The germline gives CDR1 LNHDA, CDR2 SQIVND (reference sequence). V trimming: 7 bases; J trimming: 6 bases; junction bases outside the gene matches: 11. The chain's CDR3 is CASTVTSGRANEQFF. The DNA for the CDR3 is TGTGCCAGTACCGTTACTAGCGGAAGAGCCAATGAGCAGTTCTTC.

This clone turned up a few times. The J gene is TRBJ2-5, the V gene TRBV28; tentatively, D is TRBD1 (6 bases). The CDR3 has 13 residues. Germline CDR1 reads MDHEN; CDR2 reads SYDVKM. Trimming removed 5 bases from V and 7 bases from J, with 14 bases in between. CDR3 residues: CASSALAGATQYF. CDR3 nucleotides: TGTGCCAGCAGTGCCCTTGCAGGGGCGACCCAGTACTTC.

As for this clone: The junction departs from the called germline gene at one end, perhaps through a read error. The genes are TRBV4-1 and TRBJ2-1, with D maybe TRBD2 (5 bases). CDR1 and CDR2 (germline): MGHRA, YSYEKL. The CDR3 covers 15 residues. The CDR3 spells CASRQGSDSYNEQFF. Written as DNA, the CDR3 is TGCGCCAGCAGACAAGGGAGTGACTCCTACAATGAGCAGTTCTTC.

The V gene is TRBV16, the J gene TRBJ1-5, with D unclear. CDR3 size: 15 residues. Germline V gene sequence: CDR1 KGHSY, CDR2 FQNENV. V lost 2 bases and J lost 7, with 15 bases in between. The CDR3 coding sequence is TGTGCCAGCAGCCAAGGCCGGGTCCCGGGGCAGCCCCAGCATTTT. It specifies CASSQGRVPGQPQHF.

The chain couples TRBV5-4 to TRBJ1-2; 9 bases match TRBD1. The CDR3 runs 14 residues. Germline V lookup: CDR1 SGHNT, CDR2 YYREEE (reference sequence). V gave up 3 bases and J gave up 7 bases; unmatched junction bases: 7. The CDR3 region has the DNA TGTGCCAGCAGCTCTTCCGGGACAGGGAGTGGCTACACCTTC. It translates to CASSSSGTGSGYTF.

This clone was observed once. V is TRBV28 and J is TRBJ1-4; perhaps TRBD1 as D (5 bases). The germline V gene encodes CDR1 MDHEN and CDR2 SYDVKM. The CDR3 is 14 amino acids. Trimming took 5 bases from V and 11 from J, leaving 18 bases between them. The CDR3 bases are TGTGCCAGCAGTCTGCCAGGGCAGGCCGGGAAACTGTTTTTT. Translation: CASSLPGQAGKLFF.

V gene TRBV27 combines with J gene TRBJ2-7; TRBD2 agrees at 12 bases. Germline CDR1 MNHEY, CDR2 SMNVEV (reference sequence). Losses at the gene ends were 4 bases for V and 6 bases for J; bases not matched to a gene: 4. The CDR3 runs to 14 residues. This chain's CDR3 is CASSSGTSGPEQYF. The CDR3 bases are TGTGCCAGCAGTTCCGGGACTAGCGGGCCCGAGCAGTACTTC.

The gene calls are TRBV7-2 and TRBJ2-7; the match to TRBD2 covers 12 bases. The V gene end was trimmed by 0 bases and the J gene end by 6 bases; junction bases not matched to a gene: 3. Germline CDR1 and CDR2: SGHTA and FQGNSA. CDR3 length: 15 amino acids. CDR3: CASSLAEGLAGEQYF. The CDR3, as DNA: TGTGCCAGCAGCTTAGCGGAGGGACTAGCGGGCGAGCAGTACTTC.

V is TRBV6-5 and J is TRBJ1-1; D perhaps matches TRBD1 (6 bases). Germline loops: CDR1 MNHEY, CDR2 SVGAGI. This CDR3 comprises 14 residues. V dropped 6 bases and J dropped 4 bases, with 15 bases sitting between them. This CDR3 reads CASRSTGGGTEAFF. As DNA, the CDR3 is TGTGCCAGCAGAAGTACGGGGGGCGGCACTGAAGCTTTCTTT.

The CDR3, as DNA: TGTGCCAGCAGCGTACCTACTTCGACAAGTGAAGCTTTCTTT. Its translation: CASSVPTSTSEAFF. The J gene is TRBJ1-1, the V gene TRBV9; D gene uncertain. The CDR3 has 14 amino acids. Trimming stripped 1 base from V and 7 bases from J, with 14 bases between. The germline gives CDR1 SGDLS, CDR2 YYNGEE.

This clone was counted once. The V and J genes are TRBV30 and TRBJ2-1; D uncertain. The germline V and J ends were trimmed by 0 bases and 10 bases, with 19 bases remaining between them. Germline V gene data show CDR1 as GTSNPN and CDR2 as SVGIG (reference sequence). This CDR3 contains 15 residues. The CDR3 region is CAWSVPRAEHDEQFF. For the CDR3, the DNA is TGTGCCTGGAGTGTACCGCGCGCGGAGCATGACGAGCAGTTCTTC.

This rearrangement joins TRBV19 to TRBJ2-5; 11 nucleotides match TRBD2. J was trimmed by 13 bases and V by 4 bases; bases with no gene match: 8. Germline CDR1 and CDR2: LNHDA and SQIVND (reference sequence). The length of the CDR3 is 13 residues. DNA of the CDR3: TGTGCCAGTAGTAGCGGACTAGCGGGTCCATGGTACTTC. Amino acid sequence: CASSSGLAGPWYF.

This rearrangement joins TRBV4-1 to TRBJ1-4; no clear D gene. V gave up 8 bases and J gave up 8 bases, with 3 bases separating them. Germline-derived CDR1 and CDR2 are MGHRA and YSYEKL. The CDR3 consists of 9 residues. In DNA form, the CDR3 reads TGCGCCAGCCAGGAAAAACTGTTTTTT. It is translated as CASQEKLFF.